This section outlines one T cell receptor (beta chain) sequence together with its context. Germline-derived CDR1 and CDR2 are SGHVS and FQNEAQ. Trimming removed 6 bases from V and 2 bases from J; junction bases left unmatched: 6. This CDR3 contains 15 residues. Profiling relied on immunoSEQ multiplex PCR, and the TCRdb table lists in-frame clones only, not all of them. The sample has approximately 65,000 clones, roughly nine tenths seen once; the top ten hold 0.6% to 0.9%. The sample comes from a study of T cell changes during pregnancy in multiple sclerosis. The chain links TRBV7-8 to TRBJ2-3, with TRBD2 matching 9 bases. Sequenced material: CD4+ T cells from peripheral blood mononuclear cells, taken in the first trimester of pregnancy. This clonotype was sampled from a female donor with multiple sclerosis, enrolled in a pregnancy study. CDR3 amino acids: CASRGRGGPTDTQYF. The CDR3 DNA follows: TGTGCCAGCAGGGGGCGGGGGGGCCCCACAGATACGCAGTATTTT.